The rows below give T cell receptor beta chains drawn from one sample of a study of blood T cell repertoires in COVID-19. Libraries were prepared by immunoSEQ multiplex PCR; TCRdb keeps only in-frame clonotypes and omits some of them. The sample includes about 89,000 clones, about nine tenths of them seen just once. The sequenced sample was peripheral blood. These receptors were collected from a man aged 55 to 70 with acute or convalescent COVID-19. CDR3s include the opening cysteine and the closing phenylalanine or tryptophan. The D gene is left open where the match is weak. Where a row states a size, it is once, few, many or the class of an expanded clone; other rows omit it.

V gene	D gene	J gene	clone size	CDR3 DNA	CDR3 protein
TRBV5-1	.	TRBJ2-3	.	TGCGCCAGCAGCCGTAGCACAGATACGCAGTATTTT	CASSRSTDTQYF
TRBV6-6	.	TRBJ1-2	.	TGTGCCAGCACCACTCGTAGAGTCAACTATGGCTACACCTTC	CASTTRRVNYGYTF
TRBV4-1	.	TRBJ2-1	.	TGCGTCAGCAGCCAATACCCCGACAGTTTCTTCTACAATGAGCAGTTCTTC	CVSSQYPDSFFYNEQFF
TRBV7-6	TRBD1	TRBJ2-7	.	TGTGCCAGCAGCGTCGACAGGGGGCCCGAGCAGTACTTC	CASSVDRGPEQYF
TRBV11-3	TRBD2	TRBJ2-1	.	TGTGCCAGCAGCTTGAGAGGGACTAGCAACGCTGAGCAGTTCTTC	CASSLRGTSNAEQFF
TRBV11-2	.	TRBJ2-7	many	TGTGCCAGCAGCTTAGTTGCGGGTCCCTACGAGCAGTACTTC	CASSLVAGPYEQYF
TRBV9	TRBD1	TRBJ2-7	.	TGTGCCAGCAGCGCACAGGGGGACTACGAGCAGTACTTC	CASSAQGDYEQYF
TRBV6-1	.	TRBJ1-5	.	TGTGCCAGCAGTGAAAACAGGGTCGGCCAGCCCCAGCATTTT	CASSENRVGQPQHF
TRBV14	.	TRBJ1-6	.	TGTGCCAGCAGCCCCGGGACAACATATAATTCACCCCTCCACTTT	CASSPGTTYNSPLHF
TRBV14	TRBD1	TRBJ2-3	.	TGTGCCAGCAGCCAAGTAGGGGGCGGCGCAGATACGCAGTATTTT	CASSQVGGGADTQYF
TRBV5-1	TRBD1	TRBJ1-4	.	TGCGCCAGCACCTACACAGGGGGCAATGAAAAACTGTTTTTT	CASTYTGGNEKLFF
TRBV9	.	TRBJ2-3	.	TGTGCCAGCAGCGTAGGTCAGGGGACGGGCACAGATACGCAGTATTTT	CASSVGQGTGTDTQYF
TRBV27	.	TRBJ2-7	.	TGTGCCAGCAGTTTTTCAGGGGCCGAGCAGTACTTC	CASSFSGAEQYF
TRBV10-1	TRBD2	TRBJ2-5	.	TGCGCCAGCAGTGAGTCGAGGGGACTAGCGGGAGGGATCCGCGAGACCCAGTACTTC	CASSESRGLAGGIRETQYF
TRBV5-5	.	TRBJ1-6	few	TGTGCCAGCAGCTTGTGGACAGACGGGGACCTCCACTTT	CASSLWTDGDLHF
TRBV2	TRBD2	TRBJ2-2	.	TGTGCCAGCAGTGAGCGGGGGGCCGGGGAGCTGTTTTTT	CASSERGAGELFF
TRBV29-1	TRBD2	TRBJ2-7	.	TGCAGCGTGGGCCCCGGGGGGCTAGCGGGAGCGTACGAGCAGTACTTC	CSVGPGGLAGAYEQYF
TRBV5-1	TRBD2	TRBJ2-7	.	TGCGCCAGCAGCTTGTTTCTAGCGGGACTATACGAGCAGTACTTC	CASSLFLAGLYEQYF
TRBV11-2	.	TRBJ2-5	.	TGTGCCAGCAGTTCAACCGCGGGGTCTACGGGTCGCCAGTACTTC	CASSSTAGSTGRQYF
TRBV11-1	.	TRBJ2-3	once	TGTGCCAGCAGCTTAGTACTAGCTACAGATACGCAGTATTTT	CASSLVLATDTQYF
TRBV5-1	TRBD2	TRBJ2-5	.	TGCGCCAGCAGCTTAAGCCCTGGGACTAGCGGGAGGGAGGAGACCCAGTACTTC	CASSLSPGTSGREETQYF
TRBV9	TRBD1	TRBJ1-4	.	TGTGCCAGCAGCCCCCGGGACAGGGCGGGGGAAAAACTGTTTTTT	CASSPRDRAGEKLFF
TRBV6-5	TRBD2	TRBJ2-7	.	TGTGCCAGCAGTTGGGGGACTAGCGGGACCGAGCAGTACTTC	CASSWGTSGTEQYF
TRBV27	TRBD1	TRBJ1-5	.	TGTGCCAGCAGTCCTACAGCCGGGACAGGGAATCAGCCCCAGCATTTT	CASSPTAGTGNQPQHF
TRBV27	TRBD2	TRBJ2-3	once	TGTGCCAGCAGTATGCTAGCGGGGGGGCCTCTTGATACGCAGTATTTT	CASSMLAGGPLDTQYF
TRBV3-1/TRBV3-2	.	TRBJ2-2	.	TGTGCCAGCGGCTTGGGACTTCCGAGAACCGGGGAGCTGTTTTTT	CASGLGLPRTGELFF
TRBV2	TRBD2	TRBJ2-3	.	TGTGCCAGCAGGATGGACTTCGGGAGGGCAGATACGCAGTATTTT	CASRMDFGRADTQYF
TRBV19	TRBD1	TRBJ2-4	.	TGTGCCAGTAGTAAGCTTGGACAGGGTCGTATTCAGTACTTC	CASSKLGQGRIQYF
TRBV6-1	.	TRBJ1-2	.	TGTGCCAGCAGTGAAAGCGGTGGCTACACCTTC	CASSESGGYTF
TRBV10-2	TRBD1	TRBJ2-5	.	TGCGCCAGCAGTCCCGACAGGGCCGACATTCAAGAGACCCAGTACTTC	CASSPDRADIQETQYF
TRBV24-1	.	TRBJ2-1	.	TGTGCCTCATCCCTGAGCGGCAACAATGAGCAGTTCTTC	CASSLSGNNEQFF
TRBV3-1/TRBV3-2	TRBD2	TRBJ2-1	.	TGTGCCAGCAGCCAAGATTCTAGCGGGGGACACAATGAGCAGTTCTTC	CASSQDSSGGHNEQFF
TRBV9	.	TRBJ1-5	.	TGTGCCAGCAGCGTAGAGGGAGGGGGGCAGCCCCAGCATTTT	CASSVEGGGQPQHF
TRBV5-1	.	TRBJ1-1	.	TGCGCCAGCAGCCCCGACACTCTGAACACTGAAGCTTTCTTT	CASSPDTLNTEAFF
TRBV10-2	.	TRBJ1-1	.	TGCGCCAGTCTAGCCTTCGGGGGGGCGACTGAAGCTTTCTTT	CASLAFGGATEAFF
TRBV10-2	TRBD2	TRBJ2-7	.	TGCGCCAGCAGCGTTATACCAGCGGGAGGCCAAGCCTACGAGCAGTACTTC	CASSVIPAGGQAYEQYF
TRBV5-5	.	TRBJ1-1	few	TGTGCCAGCAGTTCCGACAGGATCGGCACTGAAGCTTTCTTT	CASSSDRIGTEAFF
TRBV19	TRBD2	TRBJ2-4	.	TGTGCCAGTAGTATTAGTGCGGGACTAGCGGTTGGAAACATTCAGTACTTC	CASSISAGLAVGNIQYF
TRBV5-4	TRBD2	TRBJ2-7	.	TGTGCCAGCAGCTCTAGCGGGGGTCGTCCCTACGAGCAGTACTTC	CASSSSGGRPYEQYF
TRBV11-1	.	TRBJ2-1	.	TGTGCCAGCAGCCCGGACAGTGAGTCCTACAATGAGCAGTTCTTC	CASSPDSESYNEQFF
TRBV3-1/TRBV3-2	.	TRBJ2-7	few	TGTGCCAGCAGCCCTAGACAGGACCCCCGCGAGCAGTACTTC	CASSPRQDPREQYF
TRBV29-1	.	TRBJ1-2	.	TGCAGCGCCCCGGCGGCCTCTAACTATGGCTACACCTTC	CSAPAASNYGYTF
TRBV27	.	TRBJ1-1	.	TGTGCCAGCAGTTTCCAGGTGAACACTGAAGCTTTCTTT	CASSFQVNTEAFF
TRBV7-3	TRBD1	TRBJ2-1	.	TGTGCCAGCAGCCCCGACAGGGAACCTTACAATGAGCAGTTCTTC	CASSPDREPYNEQFF
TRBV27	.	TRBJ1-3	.	TGTGCCAGCAGTTTACCAGGTGAGCTTGGAAACACCATATATTTT	CASSLPGELGNTIYF
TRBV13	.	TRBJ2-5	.	TGTGCCAGCAGCCCCCCGAGCCAAGAGACCCAGTACTTC	CASSPPSQETQYF
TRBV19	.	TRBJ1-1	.	TGTGCCAGTAGGTGGGAGGGCTTGAACACTGAAGCTTTCTTT	CASRWEGLNTEAFF
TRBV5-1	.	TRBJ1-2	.	TGCGCCAGCGGGAGGGAGGGGACAAACTATGGCTACACCTTC	CASGREGTNYGYTF